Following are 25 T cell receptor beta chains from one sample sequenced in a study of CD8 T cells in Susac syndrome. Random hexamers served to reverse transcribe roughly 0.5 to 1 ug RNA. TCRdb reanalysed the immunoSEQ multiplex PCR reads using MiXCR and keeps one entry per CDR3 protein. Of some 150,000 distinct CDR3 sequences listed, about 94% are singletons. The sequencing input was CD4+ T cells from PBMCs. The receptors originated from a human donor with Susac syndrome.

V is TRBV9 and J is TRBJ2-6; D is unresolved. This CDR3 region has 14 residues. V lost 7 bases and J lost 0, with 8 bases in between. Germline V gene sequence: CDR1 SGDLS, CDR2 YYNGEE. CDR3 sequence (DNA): TGTGCCAGCTCTCTATTCTCTGGGGCCAACGTCCTGACTTTC. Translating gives CASSLFSGANVLTF.

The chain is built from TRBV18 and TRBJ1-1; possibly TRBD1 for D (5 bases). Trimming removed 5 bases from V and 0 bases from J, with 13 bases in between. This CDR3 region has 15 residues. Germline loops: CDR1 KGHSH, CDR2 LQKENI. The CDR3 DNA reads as TGTGCCAGCTCAACGAGCCAGGGCATGAACACTGAAGCTTTCTTT. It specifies CASSTSQGMNTEAFF.

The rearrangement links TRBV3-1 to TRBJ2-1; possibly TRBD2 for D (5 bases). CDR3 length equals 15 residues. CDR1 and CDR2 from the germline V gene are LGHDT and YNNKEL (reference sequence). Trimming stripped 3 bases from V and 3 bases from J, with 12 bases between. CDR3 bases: TGTGCCAGCAGCCAGGCACGGGGTTACTACAATGAGCAGTTCTTC. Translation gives CASSQARGYYNEQFF.

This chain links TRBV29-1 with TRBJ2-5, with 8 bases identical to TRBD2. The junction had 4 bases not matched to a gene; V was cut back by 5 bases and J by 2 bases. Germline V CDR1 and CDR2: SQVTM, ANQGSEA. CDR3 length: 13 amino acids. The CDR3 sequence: CSVYPGGQETQYF. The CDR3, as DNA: TGCAGCGTTTATCCGGGGGGGCAAGAGACCCAGTACTTC. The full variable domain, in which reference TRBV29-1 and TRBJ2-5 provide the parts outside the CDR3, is SAVISQKPSRDICQRGTSLTIQCQVDSQVTMMFWYRQQPGQSLTLIATANQGSEATYESGFVIDKFPISRPNLTFSTLTVSNMSPEDSSIYLCSVYPGGQETQYFGPGTRLLVL.

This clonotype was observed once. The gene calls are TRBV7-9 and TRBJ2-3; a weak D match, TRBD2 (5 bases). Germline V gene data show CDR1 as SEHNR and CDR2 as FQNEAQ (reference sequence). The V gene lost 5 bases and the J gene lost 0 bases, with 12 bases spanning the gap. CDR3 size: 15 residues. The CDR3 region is CASSRDFSSTDTQYF. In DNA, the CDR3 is TGTGCCAGCAGCCGGGATTTTTCTAGCACAGATACGCAGTATTTT.

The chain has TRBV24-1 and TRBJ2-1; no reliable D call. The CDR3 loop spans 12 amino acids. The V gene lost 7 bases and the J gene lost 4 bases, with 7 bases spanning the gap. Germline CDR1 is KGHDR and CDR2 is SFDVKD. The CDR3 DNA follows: TGTGCCACCAGGGGTGATTACAATGAGCAGTTCTTC. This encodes CATRGDYNEQFF.

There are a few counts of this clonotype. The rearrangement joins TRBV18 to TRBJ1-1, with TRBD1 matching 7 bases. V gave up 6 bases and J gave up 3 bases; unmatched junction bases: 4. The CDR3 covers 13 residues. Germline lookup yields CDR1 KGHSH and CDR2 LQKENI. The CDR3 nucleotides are TGTGCCAGCTCCCCTACAGGGGACACTGAAGCTTTCTTT. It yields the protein CASSPTGDTEAFF.

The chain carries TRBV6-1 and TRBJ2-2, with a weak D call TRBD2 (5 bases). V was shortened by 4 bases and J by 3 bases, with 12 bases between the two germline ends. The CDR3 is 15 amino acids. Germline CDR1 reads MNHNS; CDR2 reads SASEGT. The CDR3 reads CASSGERIYTGELFF. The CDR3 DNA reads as TGTGCCAGCAGTGGGGAGCGGATTTACACCGGGGAGCTGTTTTTT.

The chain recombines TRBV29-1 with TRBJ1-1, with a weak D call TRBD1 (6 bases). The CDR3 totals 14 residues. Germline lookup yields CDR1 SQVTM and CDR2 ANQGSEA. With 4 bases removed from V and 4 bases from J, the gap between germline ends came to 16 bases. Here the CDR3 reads CSVARQGLGTEAFF. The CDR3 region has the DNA TGCAGCGTTGCGCGGCAGGGGCTGGGCACTGAAGCTTTCTTT.

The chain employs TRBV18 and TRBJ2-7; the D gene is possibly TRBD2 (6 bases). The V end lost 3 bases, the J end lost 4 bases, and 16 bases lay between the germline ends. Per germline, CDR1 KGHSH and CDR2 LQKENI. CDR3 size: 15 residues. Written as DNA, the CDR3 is TGTGCCAGCTCACCCACGACTAGTTTTGGGTACGAGCAGTACTTC. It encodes CASSPTTSFGYEQYF. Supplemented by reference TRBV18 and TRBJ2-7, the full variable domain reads NAGVMQNPRHLVRRRGQEARLRCSPMKGHSHVYWYRQLPEEGLKFMVYLQKENIIDESGMPKERFSAEFPKEGPSILRIQQVVRGDSAAYFCASSPTTSFGYEQYFGPGTRLTVT.

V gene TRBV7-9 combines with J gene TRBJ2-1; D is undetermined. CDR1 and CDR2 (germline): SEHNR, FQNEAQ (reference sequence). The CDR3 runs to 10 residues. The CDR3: CASSADEQFF. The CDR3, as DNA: TGTGCTTCGAGTGCAGATGAGCAGTTCTTC.

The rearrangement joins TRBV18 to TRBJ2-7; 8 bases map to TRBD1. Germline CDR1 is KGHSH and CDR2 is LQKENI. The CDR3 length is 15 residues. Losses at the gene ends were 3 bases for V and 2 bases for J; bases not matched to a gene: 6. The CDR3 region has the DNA TGTGCCAGCTCACCCCAGGGGGCTTCAGCCTACGAGCAGTACTTC. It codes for CASSPQGASAYEQYF.

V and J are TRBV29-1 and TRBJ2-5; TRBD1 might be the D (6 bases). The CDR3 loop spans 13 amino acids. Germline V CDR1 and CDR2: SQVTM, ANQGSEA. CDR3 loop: CSVDRATMETQYF. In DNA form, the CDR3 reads TGCAGTGTGGACAGAGCCACGATGGAGACCCAGTACTTC. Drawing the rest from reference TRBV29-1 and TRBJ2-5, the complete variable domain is SAVISQKPSRDICQRGTSLTIQCQVDSQVTMMFWYRQQPGQSLTLIATANQGSEATYESGFVIDKFPISRPNLTFSTLTVSNMSPEDSSIYLCSVDRATMETQYFGPGTRLLVL.

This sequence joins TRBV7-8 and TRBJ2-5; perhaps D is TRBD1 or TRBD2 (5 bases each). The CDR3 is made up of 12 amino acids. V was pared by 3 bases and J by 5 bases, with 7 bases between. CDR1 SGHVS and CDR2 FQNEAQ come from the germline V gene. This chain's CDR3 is CASSFGAETQYF. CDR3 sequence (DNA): TGTGCCAGCAGCTTCGGGGCGGAGACCCAGTACTTC.

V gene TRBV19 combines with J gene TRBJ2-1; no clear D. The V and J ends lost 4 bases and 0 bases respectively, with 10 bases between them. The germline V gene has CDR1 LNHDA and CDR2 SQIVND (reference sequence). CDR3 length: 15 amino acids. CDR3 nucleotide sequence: TGTGCCAGTAGTACCGGGTATAACTCCTACAATGAGCAGTTCTTC. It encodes CASSTGYNSYNEQFF.

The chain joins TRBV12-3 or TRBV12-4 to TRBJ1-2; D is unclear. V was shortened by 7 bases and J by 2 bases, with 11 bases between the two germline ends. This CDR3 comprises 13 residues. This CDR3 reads CASTFGQNYGYTF. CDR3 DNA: TGTGCCAGCACCTTCGGGCAGAACTATGGCTACACCTTC.

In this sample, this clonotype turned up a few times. CDR3 sequence (DNA): TGTGCCAGCAGCGTTGGACCCTACAATGAGCAGTTCTTC. This codes for CASSVGPYNEQFF. The gene calls are TRBV9 and TRBJ2-1; unclear D gene. Germline V gene lookup returns CDR1 SGDLS and CDR2 YYNGEE. This CDR3 spans 13 amino acids. Trimming removed 2 bases from V and 2 bases from J, with 5 bases in between.

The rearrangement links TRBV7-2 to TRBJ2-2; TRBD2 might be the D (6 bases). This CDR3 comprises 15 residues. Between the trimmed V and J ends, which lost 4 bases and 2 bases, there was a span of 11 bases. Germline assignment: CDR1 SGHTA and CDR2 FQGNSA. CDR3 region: CASSWGSGNTGELFF. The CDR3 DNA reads TGTGCCAGCAGCTGGGGTAGCGGCAACACCGGGGAGCTGTTTTTT.

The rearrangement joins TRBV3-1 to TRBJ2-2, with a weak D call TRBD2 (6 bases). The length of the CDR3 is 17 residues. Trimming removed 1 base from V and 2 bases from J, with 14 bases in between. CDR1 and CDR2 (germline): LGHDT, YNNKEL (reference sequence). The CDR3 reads CASSQGTRRDNTGELFF. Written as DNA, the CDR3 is TGTGCCAGCAGCCAAGGGACACGGCGGGATAACACCGGGGAGCTGTTTTTT.

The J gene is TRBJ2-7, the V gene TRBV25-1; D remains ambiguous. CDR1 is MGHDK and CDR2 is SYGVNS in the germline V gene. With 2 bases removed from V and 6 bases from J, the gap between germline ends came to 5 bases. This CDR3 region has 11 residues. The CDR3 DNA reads TGTGCCAGCAGTGAAGAGCGCGAGCAGTACTTC. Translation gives CASSEEREQYF.

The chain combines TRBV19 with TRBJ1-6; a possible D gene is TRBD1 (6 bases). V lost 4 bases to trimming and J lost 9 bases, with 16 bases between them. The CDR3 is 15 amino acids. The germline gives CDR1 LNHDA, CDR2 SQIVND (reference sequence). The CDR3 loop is CASSRAGDYGSPLHF. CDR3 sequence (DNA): TGTGCCAGTAGTAGGGCAGGGGATTACGGTTCACCCCTCCACTTT.

The CDR3 sequence is CASSGQGTKTGELFF. The CDR3 DNA is TGTGCCAGCAGTGGACAGGGCACCAAGACCGGGGAGCTGTTTTTT. The chain has TRBV2 and TRBJ2-2, with TRBD1 identical over 7 bases. The CDR3 loop spans 15 amino acids. V lost 4 bases and J lost 5; bases outside the gene matches: 7. Germline CDR1 SNHLY, CDR2 FYNNEI.

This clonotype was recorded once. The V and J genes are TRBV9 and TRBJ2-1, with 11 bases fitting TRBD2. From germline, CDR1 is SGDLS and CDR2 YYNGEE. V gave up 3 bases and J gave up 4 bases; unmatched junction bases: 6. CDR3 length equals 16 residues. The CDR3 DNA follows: TGTGCCAGCAGCGCACCCGGGACTAGCGGTTACAATGAGCAGTTCTTC. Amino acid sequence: CASSAPGTSGYNEQFF.

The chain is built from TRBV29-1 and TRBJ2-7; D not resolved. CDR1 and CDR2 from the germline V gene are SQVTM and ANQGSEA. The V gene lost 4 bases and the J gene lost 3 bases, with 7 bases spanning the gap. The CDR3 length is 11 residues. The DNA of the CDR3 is TGCAGCGTTGTGACGGACTACGAGCAGTACTTC. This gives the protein CSVVTDYEQYF.

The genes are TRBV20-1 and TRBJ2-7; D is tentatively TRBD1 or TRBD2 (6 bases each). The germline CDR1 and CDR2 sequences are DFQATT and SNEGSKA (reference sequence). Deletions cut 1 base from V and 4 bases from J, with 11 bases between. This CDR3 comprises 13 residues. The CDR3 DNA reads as TGCAGTGCTAGAGGTCGGGGGCCGTACGAGCAGTACTTC. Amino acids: CSARGRGPYEQYF.